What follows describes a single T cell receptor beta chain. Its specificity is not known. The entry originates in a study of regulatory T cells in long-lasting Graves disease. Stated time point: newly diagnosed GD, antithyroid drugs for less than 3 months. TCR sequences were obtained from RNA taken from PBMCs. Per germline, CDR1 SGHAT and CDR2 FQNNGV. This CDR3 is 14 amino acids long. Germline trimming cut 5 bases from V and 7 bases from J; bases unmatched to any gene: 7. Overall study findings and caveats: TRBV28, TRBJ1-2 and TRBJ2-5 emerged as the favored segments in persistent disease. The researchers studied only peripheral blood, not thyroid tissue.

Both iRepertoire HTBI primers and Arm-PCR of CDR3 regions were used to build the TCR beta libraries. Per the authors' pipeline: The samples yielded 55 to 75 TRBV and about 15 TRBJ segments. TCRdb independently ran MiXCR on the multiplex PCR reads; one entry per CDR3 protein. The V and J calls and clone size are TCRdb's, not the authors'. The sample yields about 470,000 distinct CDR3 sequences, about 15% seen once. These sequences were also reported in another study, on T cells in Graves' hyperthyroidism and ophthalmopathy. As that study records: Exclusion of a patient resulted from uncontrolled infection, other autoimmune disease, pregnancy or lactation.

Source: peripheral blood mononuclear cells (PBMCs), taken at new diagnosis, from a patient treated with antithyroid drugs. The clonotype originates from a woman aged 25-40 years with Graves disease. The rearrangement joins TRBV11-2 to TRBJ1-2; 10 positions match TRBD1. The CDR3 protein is CASSPDRGMSGYTF. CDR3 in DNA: TGTGCCAGCAGCCCGGACAGGGGGATGTCTGGCTACACCTTC.